This TCR beta chain comes out of a study of blood T cell repertoires in COVID-19. Study-level background: Whether acute or convalescent, the COVID-19 samples came from the United States, Italy and Spain. PBMCs, B-cell-depleted T cells, or T cells provided the cDNA or gDNA that made up the material.

In the authors' workflow: Quantification of nucleated cells was approximated via reference gene primer amplification. Sequencing used immunoSEQ multiplex PCR; TCRdb keeps in-frame clones, though not all of them. Clone size and the V and J calls come from that table; the DNA yielded D and trimming. Of tens of thousands of clones in the sample, around 90% were seen once. Looked up from germline, CDR1 is SGHAT and CDR2 is FQDESV (reference sequence). V gave up 2 bases and J gave up 3 bases, with 13 bases separating them. The CDR3 runs to 15 residues. The chain carries TRBV11-1 and TRBJ2-5; possible D gene TRBD1, 6 bases. The sequenced sample was peripheral blood. This clonotype originated in a man in his 70s with acute or convalescent COVID-19. As DNA, the CDR3 is TGTGCCAGCAGCTTACAGGGATACAGGGAAGAGACCCAGTACTTC. Translated, it gives CASSLQGYREETQYF.